Each of the 8 T cell receptor beta chains below was sequenced from the same sample in a study of blood T cell repertoires in COVID-19. This table comes from immunoSEQ multiplex PCR, and its TCRdb copy is limited to in-frame clones, with some not included. The sample lists some 320,000 clones, 90% seen once, with about 4.2% in the top ten. The sequenced sample consisted of PBMCs or T cells enriched from blood (not recorded which). These receptors all stem from a woman in her thirties who had been exposed to COVID-19.

The gene calls are TRBV12-3 or TRBV12-4 and TRBJ1-1; no firm D call. Deletions cut 5 bases from V and 3 bases from J, with 4 bases between. The CDR3 is 11 amino acids. For the CDR3, the DNA is TGTGCCAGCAGTCCCTACACTGAAGCTTTCTTT. Its protein product is CASSPYTEAFF.

V and J are TRBV23-1 and TRBJ1-2; TRBD1 might be the D (6 bases). TRBV23-1 falls under the ORF class, with uncertain function. The CDR3 totals 15 residues. Trimming cost V 4 bases and J 0 bases, with 12 bases left between them. The CDR3 coding sequence is TGCGCCAGCAGTCCAAAACAGGGAACTAACTATGGCTACACCTTC. Its translation: CASSPKQGTNYGYTF.

This chain links TRBV27 with TRBJ2-3; TRBD2 agrees at 8 bases. The CDR3 contains 19 residues. V lost 0 bases and J lost 1; bases outside the gene matches: 12. Germline CDR1 and CDR2: MNHEY and SMNVEV (reference sequence). CDR3 sequence reads: CASSLSPSGLVYGTDTQYF. CDR3 nucleotides: TGTGCCAGCAGTTTATCGCCTAGCGGGTTGGTGTATGGCACAGATACGCAGTATTTT.

The V call is TRBV4-3, the J call TRBJ2-1; 7 bases are a match to TRBD2. The ends lost 4 bases at V and 3 bases at J; junction bases unmatched: 6. Germline lookup yields CDR1 LGHNA and CDR2 YSLEER. This CDR3 region has 15 residues. For the CDR3, the DNA is TGCGCCAGCAGCCTCGAGGCTAGCGGCTACAATGAGCAGTTCTTC. This encodes CASSLEASGYNEQFF.

The chain employs TRBV20-1 and TRBJ1-1, with D hard to call. The CDR3 sequence is 15 residues long. Germline loops: CDR1 DFQATT, CDR2 SNEGSKA (reference sequence). V shed 3 bases and J shed 6 bases, with 20 bases lying between them. The chain's CDR3 is CSASLGRGGVAEAFF. DNA for the CDR3: TGCAGTGCTAGTTTAGGCCGCGGAGGAGTGGCTGAAGCTTTCTTT.

The V and J genes are TRBV10-3 and TRBJ1-3; no firm D call. V lost 4 bases, J lost 0 bases, and 7 bases lay in between. Germline CDR1 and CDR2: ENHRY and SYGVKD. The CDR3 totals 14 residues. CDR3 amino acids: CAISGEFSGNTIYF. The CDR3 DNA is TGTGCCATCAGTGGGGAGTTCTCTGGAAACACCATATATTTT.

A note on this clone: Additional DNA sequences in this sample encode the identical CDR3. The rearrangement uses TRBV18 and TRBJ1-1; the D gene is possibly TRBD1 (5 bases). Trimming took 4 bases from V and 1 from J, leaving 7 bases between them. The CDR3 has 13 amino acids. The germline V gene has CDR1 KGHSH and CDR2 LQKENI. CDR3 in DNA: TGTGCCAGCTCACTTCAGGGGAACACTGAAGCTTTCTTT. Its translation is CASSLQGNTEAFF.

This chain links TRBV5-1 with TRBJ1-2; the match to TRBD1 covers 7 bases. Germline V lookup: CDR1 SGHRS, CDR2 YFSETQ. The CDR3 totals 15 residues. V lost 4 bases and J lost 2; bases outside the gene matches: 8. CDR3 in DNA: TGCGCCAGCAGCCTATCCGGGACAGTAAACTATGGCTACACCTTC. The encoded protein is CASSLSGTVNYGYTF.